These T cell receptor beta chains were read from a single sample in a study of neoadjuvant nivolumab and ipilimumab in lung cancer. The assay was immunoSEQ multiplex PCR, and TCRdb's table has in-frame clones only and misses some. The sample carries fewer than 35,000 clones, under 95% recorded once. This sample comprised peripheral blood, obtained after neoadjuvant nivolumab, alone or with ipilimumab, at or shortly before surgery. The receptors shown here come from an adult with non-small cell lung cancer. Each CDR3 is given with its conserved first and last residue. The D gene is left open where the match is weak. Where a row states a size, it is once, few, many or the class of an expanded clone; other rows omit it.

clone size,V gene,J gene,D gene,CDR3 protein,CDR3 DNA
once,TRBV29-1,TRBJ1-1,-,CSGRHGQFEAFF,TGCAGCGGAAGACACGGACAGTTTGAAGCTTTCTTT
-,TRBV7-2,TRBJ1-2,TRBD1,CASSERDSYGYTF,TGTGCCAGCAGCGAACGGGACAGCTATGGCTACACCTTC
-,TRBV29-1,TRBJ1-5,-,CSVEVGESQPQHF,TGCAGCGTTGAAGTGGGGGAGAGTCAGCCCCAGCATTTT
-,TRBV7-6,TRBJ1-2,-,CASSPPGVPGYTF,TGTGCCAGCAGTCCTCCAGGGGTTCCCGGCTACACCTTC
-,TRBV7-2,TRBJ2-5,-,CASSDSWGRRQETQYF,TGTGCCAGCAGCGACAGCTGGGGGAGGCGGCAAGAGACCCAGTACTTC
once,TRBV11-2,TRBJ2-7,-,CASSLGPNRDEQYF,TGTGCCAGCAGCTTAGGCCCCAACAGGGACGAGCAGTACTTC
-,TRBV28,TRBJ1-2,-,CASKSSNYGYTF,TGTGCCAGCAAATCCTCTAACTATGGCTACACCTTC
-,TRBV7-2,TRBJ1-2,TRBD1,CASSLERTGFSNYGYTF,TGTGCCAGCAGCTTAGAAAGGACAGGGTTTTCTAACTATGGCTACACCTTC
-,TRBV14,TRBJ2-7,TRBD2,CASSQDSGHRKAYEQYF,TGTGCCAGCAGCCAAGATAGCGGGCATAGAAAGGCCTACGAGCAGTACTTC
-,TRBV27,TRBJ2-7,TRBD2,CASSSLAGLVVRGHEQYF,TGTGCCAGCAGTTCACTAGCGGGATTAGTCGTCAGGGGGCACGAGCAGTACTTC
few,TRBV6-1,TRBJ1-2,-,CASTPQGPFRGYTF,TGTGCCAGCACTCCCCAGGGGCCCTTTAGAGGCTACACCTTC
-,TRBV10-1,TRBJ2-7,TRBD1,CASSNLTGVNYEQYF,TGCGCCAGCAGTAATCTGACAGGGGTCAACTACGAGCAGTACTTC
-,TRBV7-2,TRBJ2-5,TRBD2,CASSLTGGKETQYF,TGTGCCAGCAGCCTCACGGGGGGGAAAGAGACCCAGTACTTC
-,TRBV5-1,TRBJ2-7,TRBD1,CASSLEARGNQYF,TGCGCCAGCAGCTTGGAGGCCAGGGGGAACCAGTACTTC
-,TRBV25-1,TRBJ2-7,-,CASSSSPPTDYEQYF,TGTGCCAGCAGTTCCTCCCCTCCGACAGACTACGAGCAGTACTTC
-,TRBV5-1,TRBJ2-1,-,CASSFSGGGNEQFF,TGCGCCAGCAGCTTTTCAGGGGGAGGGAATGAGCAGTTCTTC
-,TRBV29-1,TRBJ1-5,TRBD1,CSVSGTGGSTQPQHF,TGCAGCGTTTCCGGGACAGGGGGCTCAACCCAGCCCCAGCATTTT
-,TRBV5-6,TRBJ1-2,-,CASSRDTFYGYTF,TGTGCCAGCAGCCGGGACACCTTCTATGGCTACACCTTC
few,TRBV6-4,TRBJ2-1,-,CASSDSGSYNEQFF,TGTGCCAGCAGTGACAGCGGCTCCTACAATGAGCAGTTCTTC
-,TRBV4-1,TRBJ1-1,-,CASSQDKGRLNTEAFF,TGCGCCAGCAGCCAAGATAAGGGCAGATTGAACACTGAAGCTTTCTTT
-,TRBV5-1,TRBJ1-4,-,CASSLTGPSNEKLFF,TGCGCCAGCAGCTTGACGGGACCGAGTAATGAAAAACTGTTTTTT
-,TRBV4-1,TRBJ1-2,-,CASSQEKYPASDGYTF,TGCGCCAGCAGCCAAGAGAAATACCCCGCATCGGATGGCTACACCTTC
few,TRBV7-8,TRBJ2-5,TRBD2,CASSLLADQETQYF,TGTGCCAGCAGCTTACTAGCGGACCAAGAGACCCAGTACTTC
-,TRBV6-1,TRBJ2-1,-,CASSVNYNEQFF,TGTGCCAGCAGTGTCAACTACAATGAGCAGTTCTTC
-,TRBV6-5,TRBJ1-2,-,CASSSLTPESLDGYTF,TGTGCCAGCAGTTCCCTCACTCCAGAAAGTTTAGATGGCTACACCTTC
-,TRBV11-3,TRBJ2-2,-,CASSLPFANTGELFF,TGTGCCAGCAGCTTACCCTTCGCGAACACCGGGGAGCTGTTTTTT
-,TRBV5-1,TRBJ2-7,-,CASSLVAQPYEQYF,TGCGCCAGCAGCTTGGTTGCCCAACCCTACGAGCAGTACTTC
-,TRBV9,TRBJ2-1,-,CASSVGSLARNEQFF,TGTGCCAGCAGCGTAGGGAGCTTAGCGCGAAATGAGCAGTTCTTC
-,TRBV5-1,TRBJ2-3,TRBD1,CASSHPRDRGRGDTQYF,TGCGCCAGCAGCCATCCTCGTGACAGGGGGCGGGGAGATACGCAGTATTTT
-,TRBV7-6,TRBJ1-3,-,CASSEVLGNTIYF,TGTGCCAGCTCCGAAGTGCTCGGAAACACCATATATTTT
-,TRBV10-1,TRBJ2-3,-,CASSRGTDTQYF,TGCGCCAGCAGCCGGGGCACAGATACGCAGTATTTT
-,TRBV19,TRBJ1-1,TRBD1,CASRRTGANTEAFF,TGTGCCAGTAGGAGGACAGGGGCTAACACTGAAGCTTTCTTT
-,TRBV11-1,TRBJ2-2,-,CASSLSRSTKLFF,TGTGCCAGCAGCCTCAGTAGGTCCACTAAGCTGTTTTTT
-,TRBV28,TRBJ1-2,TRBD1,CASSLSGGAVGYTF,TGTGCCAGCAGTTTATCAGGGGGCGCGGTAGGCTACACCTTC
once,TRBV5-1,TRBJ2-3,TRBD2,CASSFGAGSDTQYF,TGCGCCAGCAGCTTCGGAGCGGGGTCAGATACGCAGTATTTT
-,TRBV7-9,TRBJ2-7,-,CASSPRTGRAYEQYF,TGTGCCAGCAGCCCGCGGACAGGGAGGGCCTACGAGCAGTACTTC
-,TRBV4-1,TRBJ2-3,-,CASSQFRPSDDTQYF,TGCGCCAGCAGCCAGTTTAGGCCTAGCGACGATACGCAGTATTTT
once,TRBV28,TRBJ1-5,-,CASSLHSNQPQHF,TGTGCCAGCAGTTTACATAGCAATCAGCCCCAGCATTTT
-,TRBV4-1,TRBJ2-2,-,CARKGVNTGELFF,TGCGCCAGAAAGGGAGTGAACACCGGGGAGCTGTTTTTT
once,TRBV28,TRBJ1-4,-,CASRPLRQINEKLFF,TGTGCCAGCAGGCCCCTGCGGCAGATTAATGAAAAACTGTTTTTT
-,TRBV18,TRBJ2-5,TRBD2,CASSPLASGVQETQYF,TGTGCCAGCTCACCACTCGCTAGCGGAGTTCAAGAGACCCAGTACTTC
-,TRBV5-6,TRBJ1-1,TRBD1,CASYRDRVTEAFF,TGTGCCAGCTACCGGGACAGGGTGACTGAAGCTTTCTTT
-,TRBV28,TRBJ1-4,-,CASSLGGATNEKLFF,TGTGCCAGCAGTTTAGGGGGCGCGACTAATGAAAAACTGTTTTTT
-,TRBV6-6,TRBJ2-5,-,CASSYRSNQETQYF,TGTGCCAGCAGTTACCGGAGCAACCAAGAGACCCAGTACTTC
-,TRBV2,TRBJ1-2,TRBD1,CASSLQTGVVGYTF,TGTGCCAGCAGTCTACAGACAGGGGTGGTTGGCTACACCTTC
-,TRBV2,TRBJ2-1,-,CASSRDRPSDNEQFF,TGTGCCAGCAGTCGGGACCGCCCGTCGGACAATGAGCAGTTCTTC
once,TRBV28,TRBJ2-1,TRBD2,CASRSGLAAYNEQFF,TGTGCCAGCAGATCCGGACTAGCGGCCTACAATGAGCAGTTCTTC
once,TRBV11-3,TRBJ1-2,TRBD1,CASGEAVRGRGYGYTF,TGTGCCAGCGGCGAAGCCGTCAGGGGGCGAGGCTATGGCTACACCTTC
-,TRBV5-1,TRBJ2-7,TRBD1,CASSPGGTGQNYEQYF,TGCGCCAGCAGCCCTGGAGGGACAGGGCAAAACTACGAGCAGTACTTC
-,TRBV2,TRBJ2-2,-,CASRPRLTGELFF,TGTGCCAGCAGGCCCCGACTAACCGGGGAGCTGTTTTTT
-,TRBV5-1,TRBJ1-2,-,CASSLEARGYTF,TGCGCCAGCAGCTTGGAGGCCCGTGGCTACACCTTC
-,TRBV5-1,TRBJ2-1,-,CASSLPSYNEQFF,TGCGCCAGCAGCTTGCCCTCCTACAATGAGCAGTTCTTC
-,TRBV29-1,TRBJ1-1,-,CSVGRWNTEAFF,TGCAGCGTTGGACGGTGGAACACTGAAGCTTTCTTT
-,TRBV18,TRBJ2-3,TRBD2,CASSPGLGLAGGDTQYF,TGTGCCAGCTCACCAGGATTGGGACTAGCGGGGGGAGATACGCAGTATTTT
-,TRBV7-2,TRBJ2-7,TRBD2,CASSLGLAGVEQYF,TGTGCCAGCAGCTTAGGGCTAGCGGGAGTCGAGCAGTACTTC